This T cell receptor beta chain was recorded in a study of shared clonotypes between healthy human individuals (dated by TCRdb to 2019 to 2021). Describing the broader study: The cohort comprised a couple of women and a few men aged 18 to 49 years. Libraries were prepared and TCR repertoires were sequenced by different laboratories using diverse techniques, in order to increase sequencing depth and limit assay-specific biases. To estimate repertoire size and how much clonotypes are shared between individuals, the study performed deep sequencing of blood TCR repertoires from about five healthy adults. For each donor, CD4 naive and CD4 memory were each given three plates, CD8 naive was given two plates, and CD8 memory was given one plate. Leukapheresis yielded between about 0.9 and 8.9 billion PBMCs per donor. The paper as a whole reports these results and caveats: Even with the large sequencing depth, rarefaction of the sorted-subset datasets indicated that sequencing was incomplete. Because the study included only a small number of donors, the genetic and exposure-history diversity represented was limited. Approximately 5% of naive CD4, 3.5% of naive CD8, approximately 2% of memory CD4, and roughly 0.4% of memory CD8 clonotypes were shared across a few donors. Pairwise subsampling indicated that sequencing depth was expected to affect the degree of clonotype sharing among donors. Larger estimated clonotype richness was generally found for naive subsets than for memory subsets. Only blood was sampled, and tissue TCR repertoires likely differ from those in blood. Compared with non-shared clonotypes, clonotypes shared by all four sorted-subset donors had higher generation probabilities.

CDR1 is given as SGDLS and CDR2 as YYNGEE, both from the germline V gene. The CDR3 covers 14 residues, taking in both the cysteine and the phenylalanine. The CDR3 DNA has 42 bases and is translated from base 1. The junction shows trimming of 0 bases on V and 7 bases on J, plus 11 bases between the germline ends. On this clone: Which antigen it targets is not known. Base qualities are not provided; no much larger clone lies one nucleotide away.

Healthy HIV-negative adults with no recently reported acute infections or vaccinations were included as donors. Every donor was a Caucasian adult residing in Nashville, Tennessee, USA. CD4+ T cells were enriched through magnetic negative selection, after which naive cells were positively selected on CD45RA and the remaining negative fraction served as the memory subset. Blood was collected by leukapheresis, and PBMCs were isolated by Ficoll-Histopaque density gradient centrifugation and then cryopreserved in liquid nitrogen vapor phase. Analytical flow cytometry was used to check the purity and quantity of every magnetically sorted T cell population. Genomic DNA was isolated from every sorted fraction and measured by UV absorbance on a Nanodrop 2000c. Using the deep immunoSEQ assay, multiplex PCR amplified TCR CDR3 regions from genomic DNA. Extracted genomic DNA from each cell subset was distributed evenly across all wells of several immunoSEQ 96-well plates, and each plate was treated as a replicate. For sorted subsets, roughly 200 ng of genomic DNA, equivalent to roughly 30,000 T cell genomes, went into each replicate PCR. The purified libraries were quantified using a Qubit 3.0 fluorometer, sized with a Bioanalyzer 2100, and then quantified again using the KAPA Library Quantification kit. A separate single-read 150-cycle Illumina NextSeq 550 flow cell was used to sequence each immunoSEQ 96-well plate. For the original study's pipeline: Because the immunoSEQ output held only junctional sequences and lacked quality scores, the filtering could not match the filtering applied to full-length reads. Sequences were annotated with PyIR, a Python wrapper for IgBLAST v1.9, using IMGT germline references to assign V/J genes and CDR3. Reads were filtered out if the reads had weak V/J assignments (E-value above 1e-6), no CDR3, stop codons, out-of-frame junctions, or ambiguous translated residues. V3J clonotypes were defined as sequences sharing the same inferred V gene, J gene, and CDR3 amino acid sequence. Percentage overlap between repertoires was calculated by dividing the number of shared unique clonotypes by the size of the smaller repertoire. Richness of each repertoire was evaluated using RTK rarefaction, the Chao1 estimator, and Recon v2.1 estimates of unobserved clonotypes. For all TCRbeta clonotypes obtained by the gDNA method from a few donors, generation probabilities were computed with OLGA. The immuneACCESS repertoire file appears here via TCRdb, limited to in-frame rearrangements. These files lack a portion of the clones; in checked studies, under half of the deficit traces to unresolved V genes, and the cause of the others is not known. The DNA was the basis for D and trimming; V, J and clone size are from that table. The sample table lists 850,000 to 1,200,000 clones, about 74% of them with a count of one. Approximately 1.5% of the sample is taken by the ten largest.

The sequence derives from a man aged 18 to 35 in good health. Specimen: memory CD4+ T cells sorted from blood. The cell subset or site label, as the study defines it: CD45RA-negative fraction. The sequence is built from TRBV9 and TRBJ1-5, with the identity of the D gene unclear. The DNA sequence reads TGTGCCAGCAGCGTAGTTATCGGAAAGCAGCCCCAGCATTTT. Translated, it gives CASSVVIGKQPQHF. Here the CDR3 is joined to the reference TRBV9 and TRBJ1-5 genes, and the full variable domain is: DSGVTQTPKHLITATGQRVTLRCSPRSGDLSVYWYQQSLDQGLQFLIQYYNGEERAKGNILERFSAQQFPDLHSELNLSSLELGDSALYFCASSVVIGKQPQHFGDGTRLSIL.